The 8 T cell receptor beta chains presented below share a single source sample, sequenced in a study of blood T cell repertoires in COVID-19. Libraries were prepared by immunoSEQ multiplex PCR; TCRdb keeps only in-frame clonotypes and omits some of them. The sample lists around 390,000 clones, approximately 87% seen once, with 10% in the top ten. Input material: PBMCs or T cells enriched from blood (not recorded which). These receptors all stem from a woman between 45 and 65 years old who had recovered from COVID-19.

V is TRBV7-2 and J is TRBJ2-4; TRBD2 aligns across 11 bases. Unmatched junction bases numbered 3, after V lost 3 bases and J lost 2 bases. Germline lookup yields CDR1 SGHTA and CDR2 FQGNSA. CDR3 size: 16 residues. CDR3 sequence reads: CASSFSGGASKNIQYF. The CDR3 bases are TGTGCCAGCAGCTTTAGCGGGGGGGCATCCAAAAACATTCAGTACTTC.

This chain links TRBV6-5 with TRBJ1-1; no clear D gene. The CDR3 loop spans 15 amino acids. The germline V gene has CDR1 MNHEY and CDR2 SVGAGI. V was clipped by 6 bases and J by 4 bases, with 18 bases between them. CDR3: CASRGRFYEVTEAFF. In DNA form, the CDR3 reads TGTGCCAGCAGGGGGAGATTTTACGAGGTCACTGAAGCTTTCTTT.

The chain uses TRBV7-6 and TRBJ2-7; possible D gene TRBD2, 6 bases. This CDR3 comprises 14 residues. V dropped 5 bases and J dropped 3 bases, with 14 bases sitting between them. CDR1 SGHVS and CDR2 FNYEAQ come from the germline V gene. The CDR3 DNA follows: TGTGCCAGCAGCAGTGACCAGGGAGGCTACGAGCAGTACTTC. It yields the protein CASSSDQGGYEQYF.

On this clone itself: The same CDR3 is also encoded by other DNA sequences in this sample. This sequence joins TRBV28 and TRBJ1-4; D ambiguous. Per germline, CDR1 MDHEN and CDR2 SYDVKM. The CDR3 has 12 amino acids. The V end was cut by 5 bases, the J end by 1 base, with 2 bases between. CDR3 nucleotides: TGTGCCAGCAGTCGAACTAATGAAAAACTGTTTTTT. Translated: CASSRTNEKLFF. The variable domain in full, completed from reference TRBV28 and TRBJ1-4, reads DVKVTQSSRYLVKRTGEKVFLECVQDMDHENMFWYRQDPGLGLRLIYFSYDVKMKEKGDIPEGYSVSREKKERFSLILESASTNQTSMYLCASSRTNEKLFFGSGTQLSVL.

The V call is TRBV7-4, the J call TRBJ1-2, with 8 bases fitting TRBD1. The CDR3 runs 15 residues. Germline V gene data show CDR1 as SGHVT and CDR2 as SQSDAQ. Trimming at V came to 5 bases and at J to 1 base, leaving 6 bases not matched to a gene. Here the CDR3 DNA reads TGTGCCAGCAGCGGTCGGGGACAGGTTAACTATGGCTACACCTTC. This sequence encodes CASSGRGQVNYGYTF.

The chain couples TRBV11-2 to TRBJ1-6; 8 nucleotides line up with TRBD1. The J segment lost 12 bases and the V segment lost 8 bases, leaving 9 bases of the junction unmatched. The germline V gene has CDR1 SGHAT and CDR2 FQNNGV. The CDR3 is made up of 13 amino acids. CDR3 loop: CASAGAGGRPLHF. In DNA form, the CDR3 reads TGTGCCAGCGCCGGCGCAGGGGGCAGACCCCTCCACTTT. The variable domain in full, completed from reference TRBV11-2 and TRBJ1-6, reads EAGVAQSPRYKIIEKRQSVAFWCNPISGHATLYWYQQILGQGPKLLIQFQNNGVVDDSQLPKDRFSAERLKGVDSTLKIQPAKLEDSAVYLCASAGAGGRPLHFGNGTRLTVT.

This chain links TRBV6-5 with TRBJ1-4; maybe TRBD1 (6 bases). With 8 bases removed from V and 8 bases from J, the gap between germline ends came to 18 bases. Germline CDR1 is MNHEY and CDR2 is SVGAGI. This CDR3 has 14 amino acids. This chain's CDR3 is CASGRGGIREKLFF. Written as DNA, the CDR3 is TGTGCCAGCGGACGAGGGGGAATTCGGGAAAAACTGTTTTTT.

This clone was detected ten times or more. J is TRBJ2-7 and V is TRBV18, with D possibly matching TRBD2 (6 bases). The V end was cut by 4 bases, the J end by 3 bases, with 10 bases between. In germline, CDR1 is KGHSH, CDR2 LQKENI. The length of the CDR3 is 13 residues. The CDR3 protein is CASSLGRGYEQYF. Here the CDR3 DNA reads TGTGCCAGCTCACTAGGGCGGGGCTACGAGCAGTACTTC.